This is a list of T cell receptor beta chains from one sample in a study of T cell repertoires in cytomegalovirus infection. TCRdb re-called the reads with MiXCR, one entry per CDR3 protein. Of roughly 80,000 distinct CDR3 sequences in the sample, around 40% are singletons; the top ten hold approximately 95%. These TCRs are of unknown antigen specificity. The sequences come from CD8+ T cells from cultured PBMCs, collected from culture after CMV antigen stimulation. All receptors come from a human donor in good health (CMV status not recorded). Some clones in this sample may be carry-over from other donors' samples. The CDR3 runs from the conserved cysteine through the conserved F or W. A D gene is named only where the DNA matches it firmly. Part of the rows lack a size; the others show once, few, many or a class for expanded clones.

clone size,CDR3 length,V gene,J gene,D gene,CDR3 protein,CDR3 DNA
NA,15,TRBV5-6,TRBJ1-1,TRBD1,CASSLEWTGNTEAFF,TGTGCCAGCAGCTTGGAGTGGACAGGGAACACTGAAGCTTTCTTT
once,13,TRBV27,TRBJ2-2,NA,CASFDGPPGELFF,TGTGCCAGCTTTGACGGACCCCCCGGGGAGCTGTTTTTT
once,15,TRBV4-3,TRBJ1-4,NA,CASSPRLGAVKKLFF,TGCGCCAGCAGCCCTCGTTTGGGGGCCGTTAAAAAACTGTTTTTT
few,13,TRBV27,TRBJ2-7,NA,CASSLFEGYEQYF,TGTGCCAGCAGTTTATTTGAGGGCTACGAGCAGTACTTC
many,13,TRBV2,TRBJ2-3,NA,CASSEDYTDTQYF,TGTGCCAGCAGTGAGGACTACACAGATACGCAGTATTTT
few,14,TRBV7-2,TRBJ2-5,NA,CASRNDRNQETQYF,TGTGCCAGCAGAAATGACAGGAACCAAGAGACCCAGTACTTC
NA,15,TRBV13,TRBJ2-1,TRBD2,CASSLKRGVDNEQFF,TGTGCCAGCAGCCTCAAGCGGGGGGTTGACAATGAGCAGTTCTTC
few,14,TRBV10-3,TRBJ2-2,TRBD1,CAIRETGETGELFF,TGTGCCATCAGGGAGACAGGGGAAACCGGGGAGCTGTTTTTT
few,14,TRBV6-1,TRBJ1-6,TRBD1,CASSEWDRGSPLHF,TGTGCCAGCAGTGAGTGGGACAGGGGTTCACCCCTCCACTTT
many,20,TRBV7-2,TRBJ2-1,TRBD1,CASLDAQLSTGTGRNNEQFF,TGTGCCAGCCTCGATGCGCAGCTTAGCACCGGGACAGGGAGGAACAATGAGCAGTTCTTC
many,15,TRBV7-8,TRBJ1-5,NA,CASSSTTRLDQPQHF,TGTGCCAGCAGCTCAACGACAAGGTTGGATCAGCCCCAGCATTTT
NA,17,TRBV4-1,TRBJ2-7,NA,CASSQERIGLSSYEQYF,TGCGCCAGCAGCCAAGAAAGGATTGGACTCAGCTCCTACGAGCAGTACTTC
many,11,TRBV19,TRBJ2-1,NA,CASSMGLEQFF,TGTGCCAGTAGTATGGGGCTTGAGCAGTTCTTC
few,12,TRBV6-1,TRBJ2-7,NA,CASEQGNYEQYF,TGTGCCAGCGAACAGGGAAACTACGAGCAGTACTTC
NA,16,TRBV3-1,TRBJ2-1,TRBD2,CASSEAGATAGGEQFF,TGTGCCAGCAGCGAGGCAGGGGCGACCGCGGGAGGTGAGCAGTTCTTC
NA,11,TRBV14,TRBJ1-1,NA,CASSGMAEAFF,TGTGCCAGCAGCGGAATGGCTGAAGCTTTCTTT